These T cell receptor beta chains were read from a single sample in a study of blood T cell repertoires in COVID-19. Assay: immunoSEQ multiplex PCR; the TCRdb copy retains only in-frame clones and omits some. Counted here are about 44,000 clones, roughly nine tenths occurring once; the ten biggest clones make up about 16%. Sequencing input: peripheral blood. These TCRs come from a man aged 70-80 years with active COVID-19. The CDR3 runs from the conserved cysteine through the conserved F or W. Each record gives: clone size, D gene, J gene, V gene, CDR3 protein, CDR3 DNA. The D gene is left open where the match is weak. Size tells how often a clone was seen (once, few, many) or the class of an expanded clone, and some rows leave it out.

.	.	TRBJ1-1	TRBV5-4	CASRKEGQGTTEAFF	TGTGCCAGCCGAAAGGAAGGGCAGGGGACCACTGAAGCTTTCTTT
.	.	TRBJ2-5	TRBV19	CASSPLGRQETQYF	TGTGCCAGTAGCCCCTTGGGCAGACAAGAGACCCAGTACTTC
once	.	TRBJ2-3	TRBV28	CASSLSPSTDTQYF	TGTGCCAGCAGTTTGAGTCCTAGCACAGATACGCAGTATTTT
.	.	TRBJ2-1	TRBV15	CATSRDRATYNEQFF	TGTGCCACCAGCAGGGACAGAGCTACCTACAATGAGCAGTTCTTC
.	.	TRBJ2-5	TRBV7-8	CASSLEAGRETQYF	TGTGCCAGCAGCTTAGAGGCGGGGCGAGAGACCCAGTACTTC
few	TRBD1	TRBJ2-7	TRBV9	CASSVGPGTGADEQYF	TGTGCCAGCAGCGTAGGTCCCGGGACAGGGGCGGACGAGCAGTACTTC
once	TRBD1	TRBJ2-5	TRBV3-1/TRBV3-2	CASSRQGGETQYF	TGTGCCAGCAGCCGACAGGGGGGGGAGACCCAGTACTTC
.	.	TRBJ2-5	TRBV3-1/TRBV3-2	CACRGGGETQYF	TGTGCCTGTAGGGGGGGCGGGGAGACCCAGTACTTC
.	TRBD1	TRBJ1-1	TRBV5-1	CASSLVRDRVECTEAFF	TGCGCCAGCAGCTTGGTCCGGGACAGGGTTGAATGCACTGAAGCTTTCTTT
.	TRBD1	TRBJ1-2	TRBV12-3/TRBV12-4	CASSLTGDYGYTF	TGTGCCAGCAGTCTGACAGGGGACTATGGCTACACCTTC
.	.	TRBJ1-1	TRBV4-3	CASSQDVLNTEAFF	TGCGCCAGCAGCCAAGATGTTCTTAACACTGAAGCTTTCTTT
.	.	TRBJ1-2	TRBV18	CASSPQAGYYGYTF	TGTGCCAGCTCACCGCAGGCGGGTTACTATGGCTACACCTTC
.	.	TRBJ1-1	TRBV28	CASGGANTEAFF	TGTGCCAGCGGAGGGGCAAACACTGAAGCTTTCTTT
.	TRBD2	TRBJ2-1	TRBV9	CASSVAPKTSGGLSYNEQFF	TGTGCCAGCAGCGTAGCCCCTAAGACTAGCGGGGGACTCTCCTACAATGAGCAGTTCTTC
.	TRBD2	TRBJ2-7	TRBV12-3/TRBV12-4	CATGLAGGLEQYF	TGTGCCACGGGACTAGCGGGGGGGCTCGAGCAGTACTTC
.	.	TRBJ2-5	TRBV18	CASSPTRDQETQYF	TGTGCCAGCTCACCTACTAGGGATCAAGAGACCCAGTACTTC
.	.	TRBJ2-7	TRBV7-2	CASSSQALGRGEQYF	TGTGCCAGCAGCTCCCAAGCGCTAGGACGGGGCGAGCAGTACTTC
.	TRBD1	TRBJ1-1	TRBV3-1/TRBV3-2	CASSPRDRLNTEAFF	TGTGCCAGCAGCCCTCGGGACAGATTGAACACTGAAGCTTTCTTT
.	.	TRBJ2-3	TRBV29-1	CSVDRGSGTDTQYF	TGCAGCGTTGACCGGGGTAGCGGCACAGATACGCAGTATTTT
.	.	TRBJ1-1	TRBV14	CASSQELKNTEAFF	TGTGCCAGCAGCCAAGAATTAAAGAACACTGAAGCTTTCTTT
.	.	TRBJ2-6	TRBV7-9	CASSLLDYRKSSGANVLTF	TGTGCCAGCAGCTTATTAGATTATAGAAAAAGCTCTGGGGCCAACGTCCTGACTTTC
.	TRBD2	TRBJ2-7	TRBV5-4	CASSLDTGGLYEQYF	TGTGCCAGCAGCCTAGACACGGGGGGGCTCTACGAGCAGTACTTC
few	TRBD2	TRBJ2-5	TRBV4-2	CASSRGTSGYQETQYF	TGTGCCAGCAGCCGTGGGACTAGCGGGTACCAAGAGACCCAGTACTTC
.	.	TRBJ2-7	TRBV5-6	CASSLIGTAGAYEQYF	TGTGCCAGCAGCTTGATAGGGACAGCGGGGGCCTACGAGCAGTACTTC
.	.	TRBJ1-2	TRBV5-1	CASSLDYQGYTF	TGCGCCAGCAGCTTGGACTACCAGGGCTACACCTTC
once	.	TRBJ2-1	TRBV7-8	CASSLGRDEQFF	TGTGCCAGCAGCTTGGGGCGAGATGAGCAGTTCTTC
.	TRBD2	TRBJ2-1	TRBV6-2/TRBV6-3	CASSYILSGVGNNEQFF	TGTGCCAGCAGTTACATACTAAGCGGGGTGGGAAACAATGAGCAGTTCTTC
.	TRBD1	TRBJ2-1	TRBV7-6	CASSSGGQGFYEQFF	TGTGCCAGCAGCTCCGGAGGACAGGGTTTCTATGAGCAGTTCTTC
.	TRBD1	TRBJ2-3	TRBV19	CASSGTGDTQYF	TGTGCCAGTAGTGGGACAGGGGATACGCAGTATTTT
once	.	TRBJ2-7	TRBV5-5	CASSSGGEQYF	TGTGCCAGCAGCTCCGGGGGCGAGCAGTACTTC
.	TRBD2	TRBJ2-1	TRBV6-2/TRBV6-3	CASSNPGLAGNEQFF	TGTGCCAGCAGTAACCCGGGACTAGCGGGCAATGAGCAGTTCTTC
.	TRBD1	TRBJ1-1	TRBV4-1	CASSQVIGGGNTEAFF	TGCGCCAGCAGCCAAGTCATAGGGGGCGGCAACACTGAAGCTTTCTTT
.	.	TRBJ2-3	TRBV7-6	CASSLIGEGADTQYF	TGTGCCAGCAGCTTAATAGGCGAGGGGGCAGATACGCAGTATTTT
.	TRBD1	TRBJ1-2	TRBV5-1	CASSSSTGGEGYTF	TGCGCCAGCAGCTCTTCAACAGGGGGGGAAGGCTACACCTTC
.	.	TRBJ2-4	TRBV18	CASSLAPDGADIQYF	TGTGCCAGCTCACTCGCCCCCGACGGCGCGGACATTCAGTACTTC
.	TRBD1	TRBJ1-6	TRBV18	CASSTQGAGNSPLHF	TGTGCCAGCTCAACACAGGGGGCGGGTAATTCACCCCTCCACTTT
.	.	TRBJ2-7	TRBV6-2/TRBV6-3	CASSYSGLGAYEQYF	TGTGCCAGCAGTTATTCCGGCCTCGGGGCCTACGAGCAGTACTTC
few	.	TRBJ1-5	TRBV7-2	CASSLERGNQPQHF	TGTGCCAGCAGCTTAGAACGGGGCAATCAGCCCCAGCATTTT
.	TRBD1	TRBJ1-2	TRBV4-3	CASSQDINRGRTGYTF	TGCGCCAGCAGCCAAGATATAAACAGGGGGCGGACTGGCTACACCTTC
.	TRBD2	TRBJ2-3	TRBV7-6	CASSASGVPTDTQYF	TGTGCCAGCAGCGCTAGCGGGGTTCCCACAGATACGCAGTATTTT
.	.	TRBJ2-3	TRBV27	CASSLRGGELSDTQYF	TGTGCCAGCAGCCTCCGGGGCGGGGAGTTGTCAGATACGCAGTATTTT
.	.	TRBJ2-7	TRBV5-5	CASLDPVNYEQYF	TGTGCCAGCCTAGACCCTGTTAACTACGAGCAGTACTTC
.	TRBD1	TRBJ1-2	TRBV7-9	CASSSGQFPYGYTF	TGTGCCAGCAGCTCGGGACAGTTTCCCTATGGCTACACCTTC
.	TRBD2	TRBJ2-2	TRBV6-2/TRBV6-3	CASSLSPSGGYTGELFF	TGTGCCAGCAGTTTGTCCCCTAGCGGGGGTTACACCGGGGAGCTGTTTTTT
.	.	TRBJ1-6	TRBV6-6	CASSPGSSYNSPLHF	TGTGCCAGCAGCCCCGGGAGCTCCTATAATTCACCCCTCCACTTT
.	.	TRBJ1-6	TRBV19	CASSPGGRNSPLHF	TGTGCCAGTAGCCCGGGGGGTAGGAATTCACCCCTCCACTTT
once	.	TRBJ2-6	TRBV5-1	CASSLGQNGANVLTF	TGCGCCAGCAGCTTGGGACAGAACGGGGCCAACGTCCTGACTTTC
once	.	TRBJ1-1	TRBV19	CASSVGQGVEAFF	TGTGCCAGTAGTGTTGGGCAGGGTGTGGAAGCTTTCTTT
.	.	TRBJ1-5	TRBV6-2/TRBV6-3	CASSYSNLGPGGEAQHF	TGTGCCAGCAGTTACTCGAATCTGGGCCCCGGTGGGGAGGCCCAGCATTTT